This T cell receptor beta chain was identified during a study of T cell responses to AZD1222 COVID-19 vaccine. To note about this clone: The antigen is not known.

Germline V CDR1 and CDR2: SGHAT, FQNNGV. The CDR3 has 13 residues. V dropped 1 base and J dropped 10 bases, with 10 bases sitting between them. Repertoires were generated with immunoSEQ multiplex PCR, while TCRdb's copy carries only in-frame clones and drops some. This sample has 100,000 to 150,000 clones, with roughly nine tenths found just once. Study outcomes and limitations: Unmutated variant regions reportedly attract nearly half of all spike-specific TCRs.

This receptor was identified in an adult in good health. The sample was peripheral blood, taken on day 0 of AZD1222 vaccination. V gene TRBV11-2 combines with J gene TRBJ1-4, with a weak D call TRBD1 (6 bases). The CDR3 coding sequence is TGTGCCAGCAGCTTAGGGGACATGGCAAAACTGTTTTTT. This encodes CASSLGDMAKLFF.